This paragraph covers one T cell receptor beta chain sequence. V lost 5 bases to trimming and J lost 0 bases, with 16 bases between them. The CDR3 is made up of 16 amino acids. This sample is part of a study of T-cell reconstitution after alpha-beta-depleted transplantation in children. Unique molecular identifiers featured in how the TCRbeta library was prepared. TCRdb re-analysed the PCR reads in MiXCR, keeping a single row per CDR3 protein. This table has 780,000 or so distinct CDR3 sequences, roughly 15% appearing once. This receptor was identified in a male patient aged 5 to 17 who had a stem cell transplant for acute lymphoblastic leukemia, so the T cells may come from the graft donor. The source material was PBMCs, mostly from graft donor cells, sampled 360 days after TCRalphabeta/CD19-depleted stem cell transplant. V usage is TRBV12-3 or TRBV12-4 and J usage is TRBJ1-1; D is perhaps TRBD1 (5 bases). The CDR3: CASSSSPGPLNTEAFF. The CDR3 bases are TGTGCCAGCAGTAGCTCTCCGGGACCACTGAACACTGAAGCTTTCTTT.